The sequence of this T cell receptor beta chain was determined in a study of response to subunit inactivated influenza vaccine. There are 11 residues in the CDR3. Germline-derived CDR1 and CDR2 are SGHTA and FQGNSA. Trimming took off 7 bases at V and 15 bases at J, with 16 bases between the two ends. About this clonotype itself: Its matching antigen is unknown.

In TCRdb, the RT-PCR reads were re-called with MiXCR into one record per CDR3 protein. The sample includes hundreds of thousands of distinct CDR3 sequences, around 14% of them seen just once. Study observations and caveats: There was a suggestion from the authors that each seasonal influenza vaccination recruits few new T cells.

The receptor was isolated from a man between 50 and 59 years old who received an inactivated influenza vaccine. Specimen: PBMCs from blood, collected roughly 15 days before vaccination. V usage is TRBV7-2 and J usage is TRBJ2-1; D is possibly TRBD1 (6 bases). CDR3 residues: CASNQGAGAFF. CDR3 nucleotide sequence: TGTGCCAGCAACCAAGGGGCAGGGGCGTTCTTC.